This T cell receptor (beta chain) stems from a study of blood T cells in healthy people across ages. In the study overall: Template switching caught about one barcoded beta molecule for each two T cells.

Then a second PCR, running about 6 to 11 cycles, was carried out with a sample-barcoded 5' primer and a J-beta primer mix. TCRdb re-called the 5' RACE reads through MiXCR, storing one row per CDR3 protein. The data show under 1,000,000 distinct CDR3 sequences, with roughly 46% seen just once and around 18% held by the top ten. This clonotype was seen only a few times. The clonotype comes from a man of 80 years or more in good health. Sequenced input: blood.

CDR3 residues: CATSRAAQYEETQFF. CDR3 in DNA: TGTGCCACCAGCAGAGCGGCCCAATACGAAGAGACCCAGTTCTTC. The genes are TRBV15 and TRBJ2-5; D is ambiguous. The J call may be in error: the DNA end matches TRBJ2-1 better. The CDR3 totals 15 residues. Germline V CDR1 and CDR2: LNHNV, YYDKDF (reference sequence).